This T cell receptor beta chain was recorded in a study of cytomegalovirus exposure and HLA in healthy donors. The PCR used 60 Vbeta and 13 Jbeta primers. Assay: immunoSEQ multiplex PCR; the TCRdb copy retains only in-frame clones and omits some. The table shows over 75,000 clones, with less than 75% occurring only once. Looked up from germline, CDR1 is SGHVS and CDR2 is FQNEAQ. After removal of 5 bases from V and 5 bases from J, the junction contained 15 bases not matched to a gene. The CDR3 runs to 17 residues. Whole-study findings and limits: Later analysis suggested links between common viral pathogens and several top significant clusters.

On this clone itself: Its antigen is currently unknown.

The chain links TRBV7-8 to TRBJ2-1; 7 bases align to TRBD2. The clonotype comes from a man aged 25-45 years in good health and CMV-seronegative. Sequenced: PBMCs. DNA of the CDR3: TGTGCCAGCAGCCCGCTTGCGGGGGTGATCCAAAACAATGAGCAGTTCTTC. Translated: CASSPLAGVIQNNEQFF.